This T cell receptor (beta chain) was documented in a study of control samples from healthy donors and cancer patients (dated by TCRdb to 2019 to 2021). The library was produced with the immunoSEQ multiplex PCR assay. As stored in TCRdb, this immuneACCESS dataset retains in-frame rearrangements with V and J assigned. A fraction of the clones does not appear; measured against another copy, unresolved V genes explain less than half of the discrepancy, and the remainder lacks a known reason. This sample gives about 54,000 clones in total; 95% to 97% of them show up just once. The ten largest clones capture under 2% of the sample. In its sample, this clone was seen once. Which antigen it targets is not known. The junction and the germline gene differ at one end; a read error may be behind it. From its cysteine to its phenylalanine, the CDR3 spans 17 amino acids. Only CDR3 DNA is held: 51 bases, read in frame from base 1. Reading the germline V gene gives CDR1 SGHDN and CDR2 FVKESK.

The sample consisted of blood. The origin of this receptor is a woman in her 30s in good health. The chain employs TRBV14 and TRBJ2-1; 9 bases in between match TRBD2. The CDR3 region has the sequence CASSHASGMGSYNKQFF. In nucleotides, the sequence is TGTGCCAGCAGCCACGCTAGCGGGATGGGGTCCTACAATAAGCAGTTCTTC.